The clone carrying this T cell receptor beta chain was seen ten or more times. The antigen remains unidentified. The CDR3 contains 14 residues. V lost 4 bases to trimming and J lost 7 bases; unmatched junction nucleotides: 9. CDR1 and CDR2 from the germline V gene are MDHEN and SYDVKM. The data belong to a study of T cells in Graves' hyperthyroidism and ophthalmopathy. Whole-study findings and limits: Before onset, by a median of approximately 5.9 months, the model predicted ophthalmopathy. The blood repertoire included most of the expanded thyroid clonotypes above 0.001.

Amplification of TCR beta CDR3 regions was performed using RNA transcripts as template. HTBI primers were employed in a first-round RT-PCR of the TCR CDR3. TCRdb analysed the multiplex PCR reads with MiXCR anew, one entry per CDR3 protein. The sample consists of about 360,000 distinct CDR3 sequences, 15% to 19% of them appearing once. The sequence was collected from a woman in her late teens or twenties with Graves' hyperthyroidism that later progressed to Graves' ophthalmopathy. Sequenced material: blood. V usage is TRBV28 and J usage is TRBJ1-2; TRBD1 matches at 7 bases. This chain's CDR3 is CASSSVSTGPGYTF. As DNA, the CDR3 is TGTGCCAGCAGTTCCGTATCGACAGGGCCTGGCTACACCTTC.